This T cell receptor beta chain was observed in a study of PD-1 blockade in classical Hodgkin lymphoma. The table came from immunoSEQ multiplex PCR; TCRdb's copy has only in-frame clones and leaves some out. The data contain some 30,000 clones, over 60% of them singletons. Time point defined: cycle 4 day 1 (C4D1), after around six weeks of nivolumab. Brentuximab vedotin exposure varied, and every patient relapsed after autologous stem cell transplantation. Germline lookup yields CDR1 LNHDA and CDR2 SQIVND (reference sequence). CDR3 size: 19 residues. Trimming at V came to 2 bases and at J to 7 bases, leaving 18 bases not matched to a gene.

The receptor was isolated from a human donor with classical Hodgkin lymphoma. The sample here was peripheral blood mononuclear cells (PBMCs), taken before the fourth cycle of nivolumab. The chain carries TRBV19 and TRBJ2-1; 9 bases fit TRBD2. As DNA, the CDR3 is TGTGCCAGTAGTATAAAAATTTCGGGCGTAGCGGGAGTTTTGAATGAGCAGTTCTTC. Protein sequence: CASSIKISGVAGVLNEQFF.